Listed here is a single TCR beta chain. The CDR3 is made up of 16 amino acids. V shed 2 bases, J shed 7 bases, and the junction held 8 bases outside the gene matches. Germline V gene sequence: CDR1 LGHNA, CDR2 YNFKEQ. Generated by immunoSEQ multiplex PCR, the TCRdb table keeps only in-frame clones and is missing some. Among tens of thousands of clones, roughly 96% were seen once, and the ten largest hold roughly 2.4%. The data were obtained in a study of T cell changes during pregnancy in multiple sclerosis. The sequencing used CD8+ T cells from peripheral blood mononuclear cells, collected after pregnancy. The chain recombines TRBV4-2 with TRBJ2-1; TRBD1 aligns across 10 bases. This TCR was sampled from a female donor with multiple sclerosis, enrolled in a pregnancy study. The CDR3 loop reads CASSQMTGGIGNEQFF. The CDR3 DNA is TGTGCCAGCAGCCAAATGACAGGGGGCATCGGGAATGAGCAGTTCTTC.